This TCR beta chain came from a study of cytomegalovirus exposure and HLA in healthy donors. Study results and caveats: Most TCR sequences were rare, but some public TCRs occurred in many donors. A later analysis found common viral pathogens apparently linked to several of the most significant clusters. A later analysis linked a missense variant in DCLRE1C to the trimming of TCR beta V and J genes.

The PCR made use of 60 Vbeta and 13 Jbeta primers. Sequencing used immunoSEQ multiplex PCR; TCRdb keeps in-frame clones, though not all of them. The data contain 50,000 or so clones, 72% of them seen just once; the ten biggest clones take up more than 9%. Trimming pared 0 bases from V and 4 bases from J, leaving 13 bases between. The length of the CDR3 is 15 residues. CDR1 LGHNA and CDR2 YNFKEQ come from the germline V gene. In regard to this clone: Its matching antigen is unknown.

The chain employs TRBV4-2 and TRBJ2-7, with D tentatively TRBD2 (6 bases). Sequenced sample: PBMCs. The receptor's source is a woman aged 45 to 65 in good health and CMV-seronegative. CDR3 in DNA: TGTGCCAGCAGCCAAGATGACGGGAGAGGGTACGAGCAGTACTTC. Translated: CASSQDDGRGYEQYF.